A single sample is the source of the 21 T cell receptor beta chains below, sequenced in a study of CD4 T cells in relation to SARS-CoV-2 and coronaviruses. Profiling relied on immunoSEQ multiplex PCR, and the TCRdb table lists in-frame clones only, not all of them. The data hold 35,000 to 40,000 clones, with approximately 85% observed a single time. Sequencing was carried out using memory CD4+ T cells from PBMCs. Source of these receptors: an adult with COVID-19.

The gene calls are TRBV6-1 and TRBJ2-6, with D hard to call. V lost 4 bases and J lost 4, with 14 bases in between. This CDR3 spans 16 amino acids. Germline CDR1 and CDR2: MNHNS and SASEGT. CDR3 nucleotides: TGTGCCAGCAGTGGAGGCGAGCCCAGGGGGGCCAACGTCCTGACTTTC. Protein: CASSGGEPRGANVLTF.

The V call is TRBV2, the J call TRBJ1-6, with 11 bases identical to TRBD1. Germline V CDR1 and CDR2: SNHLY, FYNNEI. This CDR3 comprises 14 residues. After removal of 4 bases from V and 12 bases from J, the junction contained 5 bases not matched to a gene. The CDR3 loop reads CASSATGQGEPLHF. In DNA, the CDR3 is TGTGCCAGCAGTGCCACGGGACAGGGGGAACCCCTCCACTTT.

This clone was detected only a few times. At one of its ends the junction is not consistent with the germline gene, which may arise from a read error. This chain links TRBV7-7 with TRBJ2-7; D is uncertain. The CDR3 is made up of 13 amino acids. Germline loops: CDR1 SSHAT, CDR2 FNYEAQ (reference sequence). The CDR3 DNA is TGTGCTAGCAGCTTCTCGGTGTTCGGAGAGCAGTACTTC. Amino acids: CASSFSVFGEQYF.

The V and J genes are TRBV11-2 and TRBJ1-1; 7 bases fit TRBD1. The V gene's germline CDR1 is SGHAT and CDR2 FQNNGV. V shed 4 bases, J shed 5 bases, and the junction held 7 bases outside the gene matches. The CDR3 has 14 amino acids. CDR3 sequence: CASSSFRGETEAFF. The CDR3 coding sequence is TGTGCCAGCAGCTCCTTCAGGGGGGAGACTGAAGCTTTCTTT.

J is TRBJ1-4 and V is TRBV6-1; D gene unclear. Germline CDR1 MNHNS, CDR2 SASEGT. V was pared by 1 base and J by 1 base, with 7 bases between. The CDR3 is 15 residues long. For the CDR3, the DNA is TGTGCCAGCAGTGAAGTCAGGAAAACTAATGAAAAACTGTTTTTT. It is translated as CASSEVRKTNEKLFF.

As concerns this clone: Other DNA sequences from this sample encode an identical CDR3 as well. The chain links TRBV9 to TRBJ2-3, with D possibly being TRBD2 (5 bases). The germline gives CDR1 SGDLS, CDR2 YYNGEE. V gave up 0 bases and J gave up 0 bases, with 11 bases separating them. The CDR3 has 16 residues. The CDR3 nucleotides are TGTGCCAGCAGCGTAGGTCCCAGCGGCAGCACAGATACGCAGTATTTT. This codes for CASSVGPSGSTDTQYF.

CDR3 nucleotide sequence: TGTGCCACCAGCAAAAACAGGGACGGTGGGGCCAACGTCCTGACTTTC. The encoded protein is CATSKNRDGGANVLTF. This chain uses TRBV15 with TRBJ2-6; maybe TRBD1 (6 bases). CDR1 and CDR2 from the germline V gene are LNHNV and YYDKDF (reference sequence). The length of the CDR3 is 16 residues. V dropped 4 bases and J dropped 3 bases, with 13 bases sitting between them.

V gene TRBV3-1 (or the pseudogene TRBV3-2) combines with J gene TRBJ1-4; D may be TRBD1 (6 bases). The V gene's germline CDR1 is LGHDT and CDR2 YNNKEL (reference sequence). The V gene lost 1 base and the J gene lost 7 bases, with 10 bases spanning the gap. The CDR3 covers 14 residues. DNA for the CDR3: TGTGCCAGCAGCCAAGTGGTGGACAGTGAAAAACTGTTTTTT. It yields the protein CASSQVVDSEKLFF.

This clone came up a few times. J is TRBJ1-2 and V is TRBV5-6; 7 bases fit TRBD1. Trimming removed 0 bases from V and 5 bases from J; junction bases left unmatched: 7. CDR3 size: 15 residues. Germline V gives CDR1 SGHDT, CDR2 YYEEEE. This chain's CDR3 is CASSLALQGRYGYTF. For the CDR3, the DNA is TGTGCCAGCAGCTTGGCACTACAGGGGCGGTATGGCTACACCTTC.

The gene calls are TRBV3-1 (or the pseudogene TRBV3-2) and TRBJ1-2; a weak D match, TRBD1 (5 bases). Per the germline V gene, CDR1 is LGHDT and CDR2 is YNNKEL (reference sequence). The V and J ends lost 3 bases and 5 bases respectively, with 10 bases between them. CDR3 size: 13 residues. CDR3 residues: CASSHGGSYGYTF. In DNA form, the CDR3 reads TGTGCCAGCAGCCATGGGGGTTCATATGGCTACACCTTC.

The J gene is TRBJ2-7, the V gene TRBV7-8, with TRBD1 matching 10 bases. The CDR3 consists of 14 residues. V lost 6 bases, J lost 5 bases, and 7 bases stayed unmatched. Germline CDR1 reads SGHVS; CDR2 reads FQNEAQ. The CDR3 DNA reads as TGTGCCAGCAGTCCCGGGACAGGGGACCACGAGCAGTACTTC. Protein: CASSPGTGDHEQYF.

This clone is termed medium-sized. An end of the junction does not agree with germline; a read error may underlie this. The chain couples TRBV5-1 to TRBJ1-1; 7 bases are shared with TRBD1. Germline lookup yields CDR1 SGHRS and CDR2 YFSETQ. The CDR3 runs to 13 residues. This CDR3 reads CASTLTGSGEAFF. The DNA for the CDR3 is TGCGCCAGCACCTTGACAGGGTCGGGTGAAGCTTTCTTT.

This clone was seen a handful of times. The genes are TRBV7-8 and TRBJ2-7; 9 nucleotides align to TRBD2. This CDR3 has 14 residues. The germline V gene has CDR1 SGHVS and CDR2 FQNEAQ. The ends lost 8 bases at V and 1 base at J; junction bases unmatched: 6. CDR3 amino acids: CASRLAGLSYEQYF. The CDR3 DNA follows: TGTGCCAGCCGTCTAGCGGGGTTGTCCTACGAGCAGTACTTC.

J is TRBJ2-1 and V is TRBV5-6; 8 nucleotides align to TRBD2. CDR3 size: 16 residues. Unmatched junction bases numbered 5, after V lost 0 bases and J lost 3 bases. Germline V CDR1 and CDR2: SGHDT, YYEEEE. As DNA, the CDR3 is TGTGCCAGCAGCTTGGGGCTTACTAGCGGCTACAATGAGCAGTTCTTC. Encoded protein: CASSLGLTSGYNEQFF.

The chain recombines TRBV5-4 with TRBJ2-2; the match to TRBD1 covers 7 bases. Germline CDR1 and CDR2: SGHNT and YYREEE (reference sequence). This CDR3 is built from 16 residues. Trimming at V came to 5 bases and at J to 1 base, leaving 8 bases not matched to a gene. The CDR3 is CASSWGTARNTGELFF. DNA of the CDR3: TGTGCCAGCAGTTGGGGGACAGCGAGGAACACCGGGGAGCTGTTTTTT.

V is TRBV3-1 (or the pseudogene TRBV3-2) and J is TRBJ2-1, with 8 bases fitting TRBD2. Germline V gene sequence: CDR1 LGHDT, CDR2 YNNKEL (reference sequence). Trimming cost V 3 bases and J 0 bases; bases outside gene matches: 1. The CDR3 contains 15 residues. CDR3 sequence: CASSQSGSSYNEQFF. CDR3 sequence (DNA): TGTGCCAGCAGCCAGAGCGGGAGCTCCTACAATGAGCAGTTCTTC.

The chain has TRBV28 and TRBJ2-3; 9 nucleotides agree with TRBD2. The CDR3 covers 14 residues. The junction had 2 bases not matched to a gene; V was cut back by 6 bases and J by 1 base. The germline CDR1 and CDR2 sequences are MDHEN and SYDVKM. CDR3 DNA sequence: TGTGCCAGCAGGTGGACTAGCGGCACAGATACGCAGTATTTT. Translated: CASRWTSGTDTQYF. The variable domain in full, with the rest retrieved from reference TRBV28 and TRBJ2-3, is DVKVTQSSRYLVKRTGEKVFLECVQDMDHENMFWYRQDPGLGLRLIYFSYDVKMKEKGDIPEGYSVSREKKERFSLILESASTNQTSMYLCASRWTSGTDTQYFGPGTRLTVL.

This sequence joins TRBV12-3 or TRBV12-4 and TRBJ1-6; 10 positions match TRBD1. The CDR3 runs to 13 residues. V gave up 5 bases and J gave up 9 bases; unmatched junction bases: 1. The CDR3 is CASSRDRGSPLHF. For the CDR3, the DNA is TGTGCCAGCAGTAGGGACAGGGGTTCACCCCTCCACTTT.

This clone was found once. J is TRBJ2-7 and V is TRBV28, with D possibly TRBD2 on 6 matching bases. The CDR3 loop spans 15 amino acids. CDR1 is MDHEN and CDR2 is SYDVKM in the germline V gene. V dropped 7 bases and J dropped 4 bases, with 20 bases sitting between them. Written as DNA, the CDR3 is TGTGCCAGCAATCAACCGGGACTGGGTCTATACGAGCAGTACTTC. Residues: CASNQPGLGLYEQYF.

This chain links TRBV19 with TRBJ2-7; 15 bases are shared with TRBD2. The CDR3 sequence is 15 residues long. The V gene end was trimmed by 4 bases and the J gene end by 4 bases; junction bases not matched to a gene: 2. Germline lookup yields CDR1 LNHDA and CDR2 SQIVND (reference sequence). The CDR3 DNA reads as TGTGCCAGTAGTACGGGACTAGCGGGAGGTTACGAGCAGTACTTC. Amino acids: CASSTGLAGGYEQYF.

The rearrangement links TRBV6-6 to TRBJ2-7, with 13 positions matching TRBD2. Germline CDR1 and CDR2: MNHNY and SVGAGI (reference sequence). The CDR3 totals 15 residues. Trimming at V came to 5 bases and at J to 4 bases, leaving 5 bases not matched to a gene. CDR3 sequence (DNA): TGTGCCAGCAGTACGACTAGCGGGAGGATGTACGAGCAGTACTTC. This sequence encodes CASSTTSGRMYEQYF.